Described below is a single T cell receptor (beta chain) sequence and its context. This entry is derived from a study of PD-L1 blockade in urothelial cancer. Across the study: Analyzed time points were 3 weeks (second dose) and 6 weeks after therapy began.

Time point in this sample: pretreatment peripheral blood. The cohort comprised individuals with locally advanced or metastatic urothelial carcinoma. Pretreatment sampling and on-treatment sampling together yielded between 1 and 8 samples for each patient. The CDR3 runs to 16 residues. V lost 5 bases and J lost 1; bases outside the gene matches: 2. Germline-derived CDR1 and CDR2 are MDHEN and SYDVKM. Only in-frame clones appear in the TCRdb table, and some are missing; sequencing was by immunoSEQ multiplex PCR. The sample lists approximately 72,000 clones, 70% to 90% seen once, with under 15% in the top ten.

The sequence came from a man in his sixties with urothelial cancer. Sequenced material: PBMCs, taken around atezolizumab (anti-PD-L1) treatment. The chain recombines TRBV28 with TRBJ2-7; 16 bases align to TRBD2. The CDR3 coding sequence is TGTGCCAGCAGTGGGACTAGCGGGGGGGTATCCTACGAGCAGTACTTC. Protein: CASSGTSGGVSYEQYF. The full variable domain, its missing parts supplied by reference TRBV28 and TRBJ2-7, is DVKVTQSSRYLVKRTGEKVFLECVQDMDHENMFWYRQDPGLGLRLIYFSYDVKMKEKGDIPEGYSVSREKKERFSLILESASTNQTSMYLCASSGTSGGVSYEQYFGPGTRLTVT.